These T cell receptor beta chains were read from a single sample in a study of cytomegalovirus exposure and HLA in healthy donors. Sequencing used immunoSEQ multiplex PCR; TCRdb keeps in-frame clones, though not all of them. In the table there are approximately 180,000 clones, around 79% of which are singletons. The sample was PBMCs. These receptors originate from a woman aged 45-65 years in good health and CMV-seronegative. Each CDR3 is given without its conserved first and last residue. Size is stated for part of the rows, as once, few or many counts, or as a class when the clone is expanded.

>TRBJ2-1|-|TRBV9
ASSEAGASGRSNEQF
>TRBJ1-2|once|TRBV7-2
ASSANLDGYT
>TRBJ2-7|-|TRBV5-5
ASSLGVPPEQY
>TRBJ1-5|-|TRBV29-1
SVQGAGNQPQH
>TRBJ1-6|-|TRBV9
ASSVVPGQGPPLH
>TRBJ1-1|-|TRBV7-2
ASRPTGANTEAF
>TRBJ2-1|-|TRBV7-3
ASSPTPYNEQF
>TRBJ2-7|-|TRBV28
ASRGTGFRNEQY
>TRBJ2-3|once|TRBV2
ASSEEGLGTDTQY
>TRBJ1-4|-|TRBV27
ASRTGGYNEKLF
>TRBJ2-7|-|TRBV7-8
ASSLSSGAYEQY
>TRBJ1-1|-|TRBV7-2
ASSLPGLENTEAF
>TRBJ2-1|-|TRBV5-1
ASSLGLLGKGGYNEQF
>TRBJ1-1|-|TRBV4-3
ASRSDSWNTEAF
>TRBJ2-1|-|TRBV11-2
ASSHLAGGPLNEQF
>TRBJ2-1|few|TRBV15
ATSRPGTGGITSQF
>TRBJ2-1|-|TRBV6-5
ASRTWQENEQF
>TRBJ1-6|-|TRBV28
ASSAGISLYNSPLH
>TRBJ1-1|-|TRBV6-5
ASSGGGRTEAF
>TRBJ2-7|-|TRBV2
ASSPGQYYEQY
>TRBJ1-2|-|TRBV7-2
ASSSLPSYGYT
>TRBJ2-2|few|TRBV4-3
ASSQARNTGELF
>TRBJ2-1|-|TRBV7-2
ASRLTSGGLSEQF
>TRBJ2-1|-|TRBV27
ASSLRISGRANEQF
>TRBJ2-6|-|TRBV7-3
ASSSSGANVLT
>TRBJ1-5|-|TRBV11-2
ASSLTASNQPQH
>TRBJ1-6|-|TRBV9
ASSVTASAGERSYNSPLH